This is a list of T cell receptor beta chains from one sample in a study of T cell repertoires in cytomegalovirus infection. MiXCR was run by TCRdb on the reads, yielding one entry per CDR3 protein. This sample has roughly 630,000 distinct CDR3 sequences, with 20% to 25% found just once. The sequencing sample was made of CD8+ T cells from PBMCs. All receptors come from a human donor in good health (CMV status not recorded). Some clones in this sample may be carry-over from other donors' samples. CDR3s leave out the opening cysteine and the closing phenylalanine or tryptophan.

v_gene	j_gene	len	CDR3aa
TRBV12-3/TRBV12-4	TRBJ1-5	13	ASRPPGTGNQPQH
TRBV7-3	TRBJ1-1	13	ASSPGPGEGTEAF
TRBV20-1	TRBJ2-5	15	SARGYRQTNLQETQY
TRBV28	TRBJ2-7	14	ASNSGGQDPLYEQY
TRBV5-1	TRBJ1-2	13	ASRTGGLNLWGYT
TRBV7-2	TRBJ2-7	14	ASSLGNPGIYYEQY
TRBV29-1	TRBJ2-7	10	SVDRGRDEQY
TRBV20-1	TRBJ2-1	11	SAWTSGGREQF
TRBV11-3	TRBJ1-5	15	ASSLPRTGSDNQPQH
TRBV14	TRBJ1-1	13	ASSQDPTGLAEAF
TRBV29-1	TRBJ2-1	14	SVEGKRGVSYNEQF
TRBV7-9	TRBJ1-6	15	ASSPAGGGSYNSPLH
TRBV10-3	TRBJ1-3	16	AVRTGNIPSSSGNTIY
TRBV9	TRBJ1-2	14	ASSGNPSDRPYRYT
TRBV29-1	TRBJ1-2	10	SVETNGYGYT
TRBV12-5	TRBJ2-2	16	ASGFQTSGGPSYGELF
TRBV4-1	TRBJ1-1	10	ASSASDTEAF
TRBV10-3	TRBJ1-5	14	AISDRGRDGNQPQH
TRBV10-3	TRBJ2-1	13	AMLNSQGKRNEQF
TRBV28	TRBJ1-2	15	ASSYPGGSDLNYGYT